Shown below are 16 T cell receptor beta chains from a single sample sequenced in a study of early T cells in non-severe SARS-CoV-2 infection. MiXCR was run by TCRdb on the 5' RACE reads, yielding one entry per CDR3 protein. The repertoire holds about 26,000 distinct CDR3 sequences, about 4% seen once, with 6.2% in the top ten. Input material: whole blood. The receptors come from an adult who was a healthcare worker with PCR-confirmed SARS-CoV-2 infection or an uninfected control (not recorded which).

This clonotype came up many times. This chain connects TRBV29-1 to TRBJ1-6; 7 bases match TRBD1. The CDR3 spans 13 residues. Trimming cost V 7 bases and J 8 bases; bases outside gene matches: 8. Germline CDR1 is SQVTM and CDR2 is ANQGSEA. The CDR3 loop is CSAKGQGDSPLHF. The CDR3 region has the DNA TGCAGCGCCAAGGGGCAGGGGGATTCACCCCTCCACTTT.

This clonotype was counted at least ten times. The rearrangement uses TRBV5-5 and TRBJ2-5, with a possible D match to TRBD2 (6 bases). CDR1 and CDR2 from the germline V gene are SGHKS and YYEKEE (reference sequence). The CDR3 is 15 residues long. The V gene lost 0 bases and the J gene lost 9 bases, with 18 bases spanning the gap. The CDR3 loop reads CASSLALAGLRAQYF. The DNA of the CDR3 is TGTGCCAGCAGCTTGGCCCTTGCGGGGCTCAGGGCCCAGTACTTC.

This clonotype is medium-sized within its sample. The genes are TRBV19 and TRBJ1-2, with D perhaps matching TRBD1 (5 bases). Germline-derived CDR1 and CDR2 are LNHDA and SQIVND (reference sequence). This CDR3 region has 14 residues. Trimming shortened V by 5 bases and J by 4 bases, and 14 bases separated the two germline ends. DNA for the CDR3: TGTGCCAGTAGTGCCTCCGGGACGGTCTATGGCTACACCTTC. As protein: CASSASGTVYGYTF.

This clonotype was seen repeatedly, ten times or more. The chain couples TRBV29-1 to TRBJ2-5; TRBD2 aligns across 12 bases. The CDR3 covers 15 residues. Germline CDR1 is SQVTM and CDR2 is ANQGSEA. The V segment lost 7 bases and the J segment 4 bases; nucleotides outside the gene matches: 10. This CDR3 is CSARTSGIRSETQYF. The DNA of the CDR3 is TGCAGCGCCAGGACTAGCGGGATTAGGTCAGAGACCCAGTACTTC.

This clonotype was seen at least ten times. This sequence joins TRBV9 and TRBJ2-7; 10 nucleotides line up with TRBD1. Unmatched junction bases numbered 1, after V lost 0 bases and J lost 4 bases. This CDR3 contains 14 residues. Germline V gives CDR1 SGDLS, CDR2 YYNGEE. The CDR3 region is CASSVGDRGYEQYF. For the CDR3, the DNA is TGTGCCAGCAGCGTAGGGGACAGGGGTTACGAGCAGTACTTC.

This clonotype was recorded many times. The chain carries TRBV11-2 and TRBJ2-7; D is possibly TRBD1 (5 bases). The CDR3 sequence is 13 residues long. Deletions cut 5 bases from V and 4 bases from J, with 12 bases between. Per the germline V gene, CDR1 is SGHAT and CDR2 is FQNNGV. CDR3 in amino acids: CASSTTASYEQYF. In DNA, the CDR3 is TGTGCCAGCAGCACGACAGCTTCGTACGAGCAGTACTTC. Full variable domain (outside the CDR3, taken from reference TRBV11-2 and TRBJ2-7): EAGVAQSPRYKIIEKRQSVAFWCNPISGHATLYWYQQILGQGPKLLIQFQNNGVVDDSQLPKDRFSAERLKGVDSTLKIQPAKLEDSAVYLCASSTTASYEQYFGPGTRLTVT.

This clonotype has a count of ten or more. This CDR3 is CASSSSVGARYEQYF. Here the CDR3 DNA reads TGTGCCAGCAGTTCCTCGGTCGGGGCCCGCTACGAGCAGTACTTC. The chain is built from TRBV6-2 or TRBV6-3 and TRBJ2-7, with D perhaps assigned TRBD1 or TRBD2 (5 bases each). The CDR3 runs 15 residues. CDR1 and CDR2 from the germline V gene are MNHEY and SVGEGT. The V and J ends lost 4 bases and 3 bases respectively, with 16 bases between them.

The chain links TRBV20-1 to TRBJ2-2; D is uncertain. Trimming stripped 0 bases from V and 0 bases from J, with 11 bases between. The CDR3 spans 16 residues. Looked up from germline, CDR1 is DFQATT and CDR2 is SNEGSKA (reference sequence). CDR3 bases: TGCAGTGCTAGAGATTGGGTTGCGGCGAACACCGGGGAGCTGTTTTTT. Amino acids: CSARDWVAANTGELFF.

There are many counts of this clonotype. The chain employs TRBV18 and TRBJ2-1; D remains unclear. The CDR3 is 11 residues long. Germline values: CDR1 KGHSH, CDR2 LQKENI. Trimming took 6 bases from V and 8 from J, leaving 8 bases between them. For the CDR3, the DNA is TGTGCCAGCTCCGCAGACGATGAGCAGTTCTTC. This sequence encodes CASSADDEQFF.

This clonotype was observed at least ten times. This chain uses TRBV2 with TRBJ1-4, with D maybe TRBD1 (6 bases). The CDR3 is 14 amino acids. The germline gives CDR1 SNHLY, CDR2 FYNNEI. The V end was cut by 6 bases, the J end by 6 bases, with 14 bases between. CDR3 nucleotide sequence: TGTGCCAGCAGGCTGGGGGGCATGGATGAAAAACTGTTTTTT. It is translated as CASRLGGMDEKLFF.

This clonotype was seen repeatedly, ten times or more. The J gene is TRBJ2-5, the V gene TRBV6-5; TRBD2 matches at 8 bases. Germline CDR1 and CDR2: MNHEY and SVGAGI. The CDR3 is 19 residues long. V lost 5 bases and J lost 0; bases outside the gene matches: 17. The CDR3 is CASSDRGKAGGPYQETQYF. For the CDR3, the DNA is TGTGCCAGCAGTGACAGAGGGAAGGCGGGAGGACCGTACCAAGAGACCCAGTACTTC.

This clonotype was observed many times. The chain has TRBV20-1 and TRBJ1-2, with TRBD1 matching over 9 bases. The germline V gene has CDR1 DFQATT and CDR2 SNEGSKA (reference sequence). With V trimmed by 6 bases and J by 4 bases, 15 bases remained unmatched. The CDR3 has 16 amino acids. The CDR3 region is CSAERAAGQGGYGYTF. In nucleotides, the CDR3 is TGCAGTGCCGAGCGAGCCGCGGGACAGGGTGGCTATGGCTACACCTTC.

This clonotype was seen many times. The chain employs TRBV3-1 and TRBJ2-3; weak D call: TRBD1 (5 bases). CDR3 length equals 15 residues. Germline-derived CDR1 and CDR2 are LGHDT and YNNKEL (reference sequence). The V end lost 0 bases, the J end lost 2 bases, and 9 bases lay between the germline ends. As DNA, the CDR3 is TGTGCCAGCAGCCAAGATGGGGCGGACACAGATACGCAGTATTTT. Translating it yields CASSQDGADTDTQYF.

This clonotype has at least ten counts. The J gene is TRBJ1-1, the V gene TRBV6-6; 8 bases agree with TRBD1. Germline V lookup: CDR1 MNHNY, CDR2 SVGAGI (reference sequence). V trimming: 7 bases; J trimming: 4 bases; junction bases outside the gene matches: 5. The CDR3 covers 13 residues. Here the CDR3 DNA reads TGTGCCAGCACCGACAGGGGCGGCACTGAAGCTTTCTTT. It specifies CASTDRGGTEAFF.

The gene calls are TRBV5-4 and TRBJ1-4; D is uncertain. The germline V gene encodes CDR1 SGHNT and CDR2 YYREEE (reference sequence). The CDR3 has 14 amino acids. V was cut by 2 bases and J by 0 bases, with 5 bases left in between. The CDR3 nucleotides are TGTGCCAGCAGCTTAGAGGCAACTAATGAAAAACTGTTTTTT. This sequence encodes CASSLEATNEKLFF. Full variable domain (remainder filled in from reference TRBV5-4 and TRBJ1-4): ETGVTQSPTHLIKTRGQQVTLRCSSQSGHNTVSWYQQALGQGPQFIFQYYREEENGRGNFPPRFSGLQFPNYSSELNVNALELDDSALYLCASSLEATNEKLFFGSGTQLSVL.

This clonotype was picked up many times. This chain uses TRBV7-2 with TRBJ1-1, with 9 bases matching TRBD1. CDR1 is SGHTA, CDR2 FQGNSA, per germline. Unmatched junction bases numbered 8, after V lost 5 bases and J lost 4 bases. This CDR3 comprises 15 residues. CDR3 bases: TGTGCCAGCAGCCCACAGGGGGCGCAGGCCACTGAAGCTTTCTTT. Residues: CASSPQGAQATEAFF.